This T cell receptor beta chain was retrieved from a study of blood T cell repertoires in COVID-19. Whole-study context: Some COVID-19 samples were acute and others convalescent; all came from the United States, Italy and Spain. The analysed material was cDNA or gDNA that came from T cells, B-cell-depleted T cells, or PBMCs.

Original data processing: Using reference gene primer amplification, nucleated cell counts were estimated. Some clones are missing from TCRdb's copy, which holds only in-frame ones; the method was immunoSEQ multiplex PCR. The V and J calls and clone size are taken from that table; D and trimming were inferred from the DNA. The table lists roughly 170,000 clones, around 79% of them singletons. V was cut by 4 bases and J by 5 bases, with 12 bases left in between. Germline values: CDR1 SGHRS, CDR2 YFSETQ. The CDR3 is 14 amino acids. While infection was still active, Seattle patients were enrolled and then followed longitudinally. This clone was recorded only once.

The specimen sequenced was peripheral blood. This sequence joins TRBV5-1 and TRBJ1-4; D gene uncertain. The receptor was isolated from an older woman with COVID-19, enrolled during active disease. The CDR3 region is CASSPTELNEKLFF. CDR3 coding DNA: TGCGCCAGCAGCCCCACAGAATTGAATGAAAAACTGTTTTTT. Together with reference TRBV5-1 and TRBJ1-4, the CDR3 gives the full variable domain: KAGVTQTPRYLIKTRGQQVTLSCSPISGHRSVSWYQQTPGQGLQFLFEYFSETQRNKGNFPGRFSGRQFSNSRSEMNVSTLELGDSALYLCASSPTELNEKLFFGSGTQLSVL.